This TCR beta chain was retrieved from a study of blood T cell repertoires in COVID-19. Across the study: Acute and convalescent COVID-19 samples came from the United States, Italy and Spain.

Clones were sequenced by immunoSEQ multiplex PCR, and TCRdb holds only the in-frame ones, with some missing. The top ten hold about 0.63% of the sample, which has some 430,000 clones, less than 95% seen once. CDR1 is LGHNT, CDR2 FRNRAP, per germline. The CDR3 covers 15 residues. J gave up 10 bases and V 1 base, and 5 bases lay outside the gene matches. Residents of approximately 25 US areas, aged roughly 18 to 89 years, made up the participants. Two negative PCRs, clearance, or symptom resolution had been documented for recovered Cohort 3 donors. The chain couples TRBV12-5 to TRBJ2-1, with 12 bases matching TRBD1. The sequenced material came from PBMCs or T cells enriched from blood (not recorded which). This receptor was obtained from a man between 18 and 29 years old who had recovered from COVID-19. CDR3 in amino acids: CASGLGGQGAIEQFF. The CDR3 nucleotides read TGTGCTAGTGGTTTGGGGGGACAGGGGGCTATAGAGCAGTTCTTC.